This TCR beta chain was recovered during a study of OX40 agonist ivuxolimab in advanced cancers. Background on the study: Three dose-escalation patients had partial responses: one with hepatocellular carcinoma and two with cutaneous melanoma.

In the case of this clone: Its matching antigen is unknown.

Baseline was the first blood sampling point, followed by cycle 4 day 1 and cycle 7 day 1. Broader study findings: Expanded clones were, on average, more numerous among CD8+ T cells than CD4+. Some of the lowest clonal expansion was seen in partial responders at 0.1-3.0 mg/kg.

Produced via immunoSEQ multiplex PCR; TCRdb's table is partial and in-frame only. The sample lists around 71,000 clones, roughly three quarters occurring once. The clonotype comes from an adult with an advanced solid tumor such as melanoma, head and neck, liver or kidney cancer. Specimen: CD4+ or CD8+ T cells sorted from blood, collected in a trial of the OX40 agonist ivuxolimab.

CDR3 region: CASSLAGALDTEAFF. CDR3 coding DNA: TGCGCCAGCAGCTTGGCAGGGGCCTTAGACACTGAAGCTTTCTTT. The V and J genes are TRBV5-1 and TRBJ1-1; maybe TRBD1 (6 bases). Trimming cost V 0 bases and J 3 bases, with 12 bases left between them. Germline values: CDR1 SGHRS, CDR2 YFSETQ. The CDR3 is made up of 15 amino acids.